This entry concerns a single TCR beta chain. There are 14 residues in the CDR3. V was clipped by 3 bases and J by 6 bases; unmatched bases: 6. Germline V lookup: CDR1 SGHRS, CDR2 YFSETQ. These data belong to a study of blood T cell repertoires in COVID-19. Study-wide background: The study drew acute and convalescent COVID-19 samples from the United States, Italy and Spain.

Authors' methods: Amplification of reference gene primers provided the estimated nucleated cell counts. The data were produced by immunoSEQ multiplex PCR, yet TCRdb's version contains in-frame clones alone and is incomplete. The V and J calls and clone size come from that table; D and trimming were worked out from the DNA. This table holds about 210,000 clones, 80% to 90% found once. This chain joins TRBV5-1 and TRBJ1-1, with 9 bases aligning to TRBD1. This TCR was recovered from a woman aged 45-65 years with active or convalescent COVID-19. Material for sequencing was peripheral blood. Here the CDR3 reads CASSWGTGSAEAFF. CDR3 nucleotides: TGCGCCAGCAGCTGGGGGACAGGGAGCGCTGAAGCTTTCTTT.